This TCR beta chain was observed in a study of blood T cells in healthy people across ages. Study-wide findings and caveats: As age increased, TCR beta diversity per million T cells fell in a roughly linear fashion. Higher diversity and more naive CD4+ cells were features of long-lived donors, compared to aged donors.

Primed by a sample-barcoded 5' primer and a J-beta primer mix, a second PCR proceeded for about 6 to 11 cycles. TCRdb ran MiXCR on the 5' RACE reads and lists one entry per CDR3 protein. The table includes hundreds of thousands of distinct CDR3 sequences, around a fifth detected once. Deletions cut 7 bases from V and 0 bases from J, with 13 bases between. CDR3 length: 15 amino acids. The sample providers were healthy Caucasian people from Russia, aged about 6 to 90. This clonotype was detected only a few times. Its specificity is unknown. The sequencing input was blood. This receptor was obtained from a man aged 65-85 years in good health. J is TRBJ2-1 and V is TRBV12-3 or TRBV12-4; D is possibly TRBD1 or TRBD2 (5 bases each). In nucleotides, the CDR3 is TGTGCCAGCACCCCGGGGCGGGTCTCCTACAATGAGCAGTTCTTC. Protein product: CASTPGRVSYNEQFF.